Below are 7 T cell receptor beta chains sequenced from a single sample in a study of spatial heterogeneity in lung cancer. TCRdb redid the calling of the 5' RACE reads with MiXCR, one entry per CDR3 protein. In the table there are approximately 24,000 distinct CDR3 sequences, approximately 5% of which are singletons. Sample time point: sample taken at primary tumor resection. Whole RNA, which was extracted from tumor, nontumor lung tissue or frozen PBMC, was sequenced without any cell sorting. The specimen comprised PBMCs, sampled at surgery. The receptor set was obtained from a male donor with early-stage non-small cell lung cancer.

This clonotype was recorded at least ten times. The chain couples TRBV20-1 to TRBJ2-5; D unclear. This CDR3 contains 13 residues. In germline, CDR1 is DFQATT, CDR2 SNEGSKA (reference sequence). The V end was cut by 3 bases, the J end by 2 bases, with 10 bases between. The CDR3 loop reads CSASSQTQETQYF. CDR3 coding DNA: TGCAGTGCTAGTAGTCAAACACAAGAGACCCAGTACTTC.

This clonotype was recorded at least ten times. This chain uses TRBV10-3 with TRBJ2-2; D is possibly TRBD2 (6 bases). Per germline, CDR1 ENHRY and CDR2 SYGVKD. The CDR3 consists of 15 residues. V lost 5 bases and J lost 6, with 16 bases in between. The CDR3 is CAISNSERAPGELFF. DNA for the CDR3: TGTGCCATCAGTAACTCTGAGCGGGCCCCCGGGGAGCTGTTTTTT.

The sample holds many counts of this clonotype. The V gene is TRBV7-2, the J gene TRBJ2-7; D not resolved. CDR1 SGHTA and CDR2 FQGNSA come from the germline V gene. Trimming cost V 4 bases and J 0 bases, with 10 bases left between them. This CDR3 has 14 amino acids. Here the CDR3 DNA reads TGTGCCAGCAGCTCGTACAGCAGCTCCTACGAGCAGTACTTC. This encodes CASSSYSSSYEQYF.

The sample holds a few counts of this clonotype. V gene TRBV18 combines with J gene TRBJ1-6; no reliable D call. The germline CDR1 and CDR2 sequences are KGHSH and LQKENI. This CDR3 spans 15 amino acids. The V end lost 2 bases, the J end lost 8 bases, and 13 bases lay between the germline ends. The CDR3, as DNA: TGTGCCAGCTCACCAGGGCTCAGAAGTGATTCACCCCTCCACTTT. Translated, it gives CASSPGLRSDSPLHF.

This clonotype was detected only a few times. A much larger clone differs from this one at a single base, so this may be a read error. The chain carries TRBV7-2 and TRBJ1-6, with D possibly being TRBD1 (5 bases). Looked up from germline, CDR1 is SGHTA and CDR2 is FQGNSA. This CDR3 comprises 15 residues. The CDR3 nucleotides are TGTGCCAGCAGCGGAAGCGGGGCTACGAGTTCACCCATCCACTTT. Protein product: CASSGSGATSSPIHF.

This clonotype was found many times. The chain is built from TRBV3-1 and TRBJ1-1; TRBD1 is a possible D gene (5 bases). The germline V and J ends were trimmed by 0 bases and 6 bases, with 11 bases remaining between them. The germline V gene encodes CDR1 LGHDT and CDR2 YNNKEL (reference sequence). The CDR3 spans 14 residues. CDR3 DNA sequence: TGTGCCAGCAGCCAAGATCTTTGGGGCGCTGAAGCTTTCTTT. Encoded protein: CASSQDLWGAEAFF.

This clonotype was detected many times. The chain carries TRBV18 and TRBJ1-1, with D possibly TRBD1 on 5 matching bases. Germline V gene sequence: CDR1 KGHSH, CDR2 LQKENI. With 2 bases removed from V and 1 base from J, the gap between germline ends came to 14 bases. The length of the CDR3 is 16 residues. For the CDR3, the DNA is TGTGCCAGCTCACCAGTGGTGCAGGGCTGGAACACTGAAGCTTTCTTT. Translated: CASSPVVQGWNTEAFF.